This TCR beta chain was recorded in a study of response to subunit inactivated influenza vaccine. Study findings and constraints: The authors suggested that every seasonal influenza vaccination recruits few new T cells.

This clonotype was seen a few times. What it binds is not known. TCRdb recomputed calls from the RT-PCR reads with MiXCR, one row per CDR3 protein. The data contain some 480,000 distinct CDR3 sequences, around 9.9% of them singletons. This CDR3 contains 16 residues. From germline, CDR1 is LGHNA and CDR2 YSLEER. Trimming took off 0 bases at V and 7 bases at J, with 13 bases between the two ends. The material sequenced was PBMCs from blood, taken around seven weeks after vaccination. J is TRBJ1-6 and V is TRBV4-3; perhaps TRBD1 as D (5 bases). This receptor was obtained from a man aged 45 to 65 who received an inactivated influenza vaccine. The CDR3 loop is CASSQDGAPGNSPLHF. Here the CDR3 DNA reads TGCGCCAGCAGCCAAGATGGGGCGCCCGGGAATTCACCCCTCCACTTT.